The next 10 T cell receptor beta chains were all read from a single sample in a study of blood T cell repertoires in COVID-19. Here immunoSEQ multiplex PCR was the method, and the copy in TCRdb shows in-frame clones only, minus some. The repertoire consists of fewer than 350,000 clones, with roughly 93% occurring once and the leading ten covering about 2.3%. Sequenced: PBMCs or T cells enriched from blood (not recorded which). The receptors stem from a middle-aged woman with acute COVID-19.

CDR3 in amino acids: CTSSHTGQGNTEAFF. The CDR3 DNA sequence: TGCACCAGCAGCCATACGGGACAGGGGAACACTGAAGCTTTCTTT. V and J are TRBV1 and TRBJ1-1; the tabulated D call, TRBD1, remains unverified against the DNA. TRBV1 is shown as a pseudogene. The CDR3 runs to 15 residues.

The chain is built from TRBV7-8 and TRBJ2-7; 10 bases align to TRBD1. The J segment lost 9 bases and the V segment lost 6 bases, leaving 14 bases of the junction unmatched. Germline CDR1 SGHVS, CDR2 FQNEAQ. The CDR3 contains 15 residues. The CDR3 loop is CASSDFGTGDKGQYF. Written as DNA, the CDR3 is TGTGCCAGCAGTGACTTCGGGACAGGGGACAAGGGGCAGTACTTC.

The genes are TRBV2 and TRBJ2-7; TRBD2 aligns across 9 bases. The trim removed 2 bases at V and 9 bases at J, leaving 5 bases unmatched. CDR1 is SNHLY and CDR2 is FYNNEI in the germline V gene. The CDR3 runs 13 residues. CDR3 in amino acids: CASSEWLAGRQYF. DNA of the CDR3: TGTGCCAGCAGTGAATGGCTAGCGGGAAGGCAGTACTTC.

V gene TRBV18 combines with J gene TRBJ2-1; TRBD2 aligns across 11 bases. The CDR3 sequence is 14 residues long. Trimming cost V 5 bases and J 4 bases; bases outside gene matches: 1. Germline CDR1 and CDR2: KGHSH and LQKENI. CDR3 in amino acids: CASSTSGGYNEQFF. CDR3 nucleotides: TGTGCCAGCTCAACTAGCGGGGGTTACAATGAGCAGTTCTTC.

The chain employs TRBV7-2 and TRBJ2-7, with a tentative D call TRBD2 (6 bases). CDR1 and CDR2 from the germline V gene are SGHTA and FQGNSA. This CDR3 is built from 14 residues. Between the trimmed V and J ends, which lost 3 bases and 4 bases, there was a span of 13 bases. In DNA form, the CDR3 reads TGTGCCAGCAGCTTTCCCGGGAGCCAGTACGAGCAGTACTTC. Its protein is CASSFPGSQYEQYF.

This chain joins TRBV6-4 and TRBJ2-5; D perhaps matches TRBD2 (5 bases). The CDR3 covers 19 residues. Trimming removed 3 bases at V and 8 bases at J, with 31 bases between. Germline V gene lookup returns CDR1 MRHNA and CDR2 SNTAGT. CDR3 protein: CASSETLRVATIARDTQYF. The CDR3 nucleotides are TGTGCCAGCAGTGAGACATTGCGGGTAGCGACCATTGCAAGAGATACCCAGTACTTC.

This clone has a single count. The chain employs TRBV7-2 and TRBJ2-1, with 8 bases lining up with TRBD2. The V segment lost 0 bases and the J segment 7 bases; nucleotides outside the gene matches: 17. Germline assignment: CDR1 SGHTA and CDR2 FQGNSA. The CDR3 contains 19 residues. CDR3 nucleotide sequence: TGTGCCAGCAGCTTAGCCCCGGGTGGCGGGGGGCAGTTTGGGAATGAGCAGTTCTTC. Its protein product is CASSLAPGGGGQFGNEQFF.

The chain is built from TRBV5-4 and TRBJ1-6; 8 bases line up with TRBD1. Germline CDR1 and CDR2: SGHNT and YYREEE (reference sequence). V was pared by 4 bases and J by 7 bases, with 4 bases of the junction left unmatched. CDR3 length: 14 amino acids. The CDR3 DNA reads as TGTGCCAGCAGCATAGGACAGGGAAATTCACCCCTCCACTTT. Translating it yields CASSIGQGNSPLHF. Combining the CDR3 with reference TRBV5-4 and TRBJ1-6 gives the whole variable domain ETGVTQSPTHLIKTRGQQVTLRCSSQSGHNTVSWYQQALGQGPQFIFQYYREEENGRGNFPPRFSGLQFPNYSSELNVNALELDDSALYLCASSIGQGNSPLHFGNGTRLTVT.

This clone was detected only once. The chain uses TRBV19 and TRBJ1-4; no clear D. Trimming removed 3 bases at V and 0 bases at J, with 11 bases between. The CDR3 is 16 residues long. Germline V CDR1 and CDR2: LNHDA, SQIVND (reference sequence). This CDR3 reads CASSIRGFATNEKLFF. The CDR3, as DNA: TGTGCCAGTAGTATTAGAGGCTTCGCAACTAATGAAAAACTGTTTTTT.

Concerning this clone: The sample has other DNA sequences that encode this CDR3 too. This sequence joins TRBV18 and TRBJ2-7, with 9 bases identical to TRBD1. CDR1 and CDR2 from the germline V gene are KGHSH and LQKENI. V was clipped by 3 bases and J by 6 bases; unmatched bases: 6. This CDR3 has 14 amino acids. The CDR3 nucleotides read TGTGCCAGCTCACCTTCGGGACAGGGTCGCGAGCAGTACTTC. Translating it yields CASSPSGQGREQYF.